This TCR beta chain was recovered during a study of cytomegalovirus exposure and HLA in healthy donors. Study conclusions and caveats: With high specificity and sensitivity, the classifier reportedly diagnosed cytomegalovirus status. A prior analysis recorded that most TCR beta V segments were productive about 87% or about 30% of the time.

This CDR3 region has 14 residues. V lost 3 bases and J lost 8, with 16 bases in between. Germline CDR1 and CDR2: ENHRY and SYGVKD. Comment on this clone: No antigen is known for it.

PCR amplification relied on 60 Vbeta primers (plus 13 Jbeta primers). The repertoire was sequenced with immunoSEQ multiplex PCR; TCRdb's copy has only in-frame clones and lacks some. The sample lists more than 150,000 clones; 78% were seen once. Sequenced material: PBMCs. This receptor was taken from a woman in her thirties or forties in good health and CMV-seropositive. This rearrangement joins TRBV10-3 to TRBJ1-2; tentatively, D is TRBD1 (6 bases). The CDR3 spells CAISDPTGTRGYTF. CDR3 bases: TGTGCCATCAGTGATCCCACAGGGACGAGAGGCTACACCTTC.